This passage covers 19 T cell receptor beta chains from one sample sequenced in a study of T cells after yellow fever vaccination. TCRdb processed the 5' RACE reads anew with MiXCR; each CDR3 protein has one entry. The sample has over 100,000 distinct CDR3 sequences; around 8.6% are singletons. Sequencing used CD8+ T cells sorted from PBMCs, obtained 45 days after the yellow fever booster vaccination. Receptors originate from a man aged 25 to 40 who received the YFV17D yellow fever vaccine.

This clonotype has just a few counts. The chain joins TRBV3-1 to TRBJ2-7; 11 bases agree with TRBD2. V lost 4 bases to trimming and J lost 0 bases; unmatched junction nucleotides: 2. CDR3 length: 15 amino acids. Germline V gives CDR1 LGHDT, CDR2 YNNKEL (reference sequence). Here the CDR3 DNA reads TGTGCCAGCAGCCTAGCGGGAGGGCCCTCCTACGAGCAGTACTTC. Translated, it gives CASSLAGGPSYEQYF.

The table lists this clonotype with many counts. The chain joins TRBV4-3 to TRBJ2-2; D is unresolved. Germline CDR1 and CDR2: LGHNA and YSLEER. V was trimmed by 2 bases and J by 8 bases, leaving 9 bases between them. The CDR3 covers 13 residues. CDR3 nucleotide sequence: TGCGCCAGCAGCCAACCATCTGGGGGGGAGCTGTTTTTT. This sequence encodes CASSQPSGGELFF.

Comment on this clonotype: Being one base from a much bigger clone, this may be a read error. V gene TRBV7-6 combines with J gene TRBJ2-1, with TRBD2 identical over 7 bases. Trimming removed 4 bases from V and 8 bases from J; junction bases left unmatched: 11. Germline lookup yields CDR1 SGHVS and CDR2 FNYEAQ. The CDR3 covers 15 residues. The CDR3 nucleotides are TGTGCCAGCAGCTCCGGACTAGGGGATAGTGATGAGCAGTTCTTC. Amino acid sequence: CASSSGLGDSDEQFF.

Only a few counts were recorded for this clonotype. The chain uses TRBV28 and TRBJ2-7; 7 bases match TRBD2. V lost 5 bases to trimming and J lost 1 base; unmatched junction nucleotides: 11. Per germline, CDR1 MDHEN and CDR2 SYDVKM. This CDR3 has 16 amino acids. The CDR3 is CASSPLGSGESYEQYF. The DNA of the CDR3 is TGTGCCAGCAGTCCCCTCGGGAGCGGGGAGTCCTACGAGCAGTACTTC.

The gene calls are TRBV3-1 and TRBJ2-5, with D hard to call. The V end was cut by 1 base, the J end by 4 bases, with 7 bases between. Germline loops: CDR1 LGHDT, CDR2 YNNKEL (reference sequence). CDR3 length: 13 amino acids. The CDR3 loop reads CASSQVSRETQYF. The CDR3 bases are TGTGCCAGCAGCCAAGTCAGCCGAGAGACCCAGTACTTC.

The chain has TRBV21-1 and TRBJ1-5; TRBD1, as called in the table, went unchecked against the DNA. TRBV21-1 is a listed pseudogene. The CDR3 loop spans 15 amino acids. The CDR3 DNA sequence: TGTGCCACCGCTGTCGGACAGCAAGACAATCAGCCCCAGCATTTT. Amino acid sequence: CATAVGQQDNQPQHF.

This clonotype was observed at least ten times. This chain uses TRBV20-1 with TRBJ2-7; D is possibly TRBD1 (5 bases). The CDR3 runs 14 residues. The V gene's germline CDR1 is DFQATT and CDR2 SNEGSKA (reference sequence). V lost 3 bases and J lost 3, with 15 bases in between. The CDR3 sequence: CSASSTGPYYEQYF. In DNA, the CDR3 is TGCAGTGCTAGTTCTACAGGTCCCTACTACGAGCAGTACTTC.

The chain combines TRBV7-9 with TRBJ2-1; 12 bases fit TRBD1. V dropped 5 bases and J dropped 6; count of bases not matched to a gene: 20. The length of the CDR3 is 20 residues. CDR1 SEHNR and CDR2 FQNEAQ come from the germline V gene (reference sequence). Here the CDR3 DNA reads TGTGCCAGCAGCGACGACTCCGGGACAGGGGGCGTTAATAGGATCAATGAGCAGTTCTTC. The encoded protein is CASSDDSGTGGVNRINEQFF.

There are a few counts of this clonotype. The chain carries TRBV6-2 or TRBV6-3 and TRBJ2-4; TRBD1 matches at 8 bases. Germline V gene sequence: CDR1 MNHEY, CDR2 SVGEGT. After removal of 6 bases from V and 5 bases from J, the junction contained 0 bases not matched to a gene. This CDR3 has 12 residues. The CDR3 is CASRDRENIQYF. In DNA, the CDR3 is TGTGCCAGCAGGGACAGGGAAAACATTCAGTACTTC.

This clonotype was found many times. The chain is built from TRBV27 and TRBJ2-1; 9 nucleotides match TRBD1. After removal of 3 bases from V and 5 bases from J, the junction contained 5 bases not matched to a gene. CDR1 is MNHEY and CDR2 is SMNVEV in the germline V gene (reference sequence). The CDR3 is 15 residues long. CDR3 amino acids: CASSFWDRVNNEQFF. CDR3 sequence (DNA): TGTGCCAGCAGTTTTTGGGACAGGGTTAACAATGAGCAGTTCTTC.

This clonotype came up a few times. The chain links TRBV12-5 to TRBJ2-1; the D gene could be TRBD1 or TRBD2 (5 bases each). Germline V gene lookup returns CDR1 LGHNT and CDR2 FRNRAP. CDR3 length: 16 residues. Trimming left V 4 bases short and J 1 base short, with 14 bases between. CDR3 amino acids: CASGWGPNASYNEQFF. The CDR3 DNA is TGTGCTAGTGGTTGGGGACCCAATGCGTCCTACAATGAGCAGTTCTTC.

The table lists this clonotype with many counts. The genes are TRBV18 and TRBJ2-6, with D unresolved. Trimming stripped 3 bases from V and 1 base from J, with 4 bases between. Germline V gives CDR1 KGHSH, CDR2 LQKENI. The CDR3 loop spans 14 amino acids. DNA of the CDR3: TGTGCCAGCTCACCTAAGTCTGGGGCCAACGTCCTGACTTTC. This codes for CASSPKSGANVLTF.

Many counts were recorded for this clonotype. The V call is TRBV12-3 or TRBV12-4, the J call TRBJ1-1; D call uncertain. The CDR3 loop spans 12 amino acids. V lost 1 base and J lost 8, with 8 bases in between. In DNA form, the CDR3 reads TGTGCCAGCAGTTTAGGTGGGCAGGAAGCTTTCTTT. Amino acids: CASSLGGQEAFF.

In this sample, this clonotype turned up many times. The rearrangement joins TRBV5-1 to TRBJ2-1, with TRBD2 identical over 7 bases. Germline CDR1 SGHRS, CDR2 YFSETQ. V lost 2 bases, J lost 0 bases, and 8 bases stayed unmatched. The length of the CDR3 is 17 residues. The CDR3 sequence: CASSLDSGGSSYNEQFF. The DNA for the CDR3 is TGCGCCAGCAGCTTAGACTCGGGGGGTAGCTCCTACAATGAGCAGTTCTTC. The complete variable domain, with remaining parts taken from reference TRBV5-1 and TRBJ2-1, reads KAGVTQTPRYLIKTRGQQVTLSCSPISGHRSVSWYQQTPGQGLQFLFEYFSETQRNKGNFPGRFSGRQFSNSRSEMNVSTLELGDSALYLCASSLDSGGSSYNEQFFGPGTRLTVL.

This clonotype was counted only a few times. V gene TRBV15 combines with J gene TRBJ1-4, with 8 bases aligning to TRBD1. V trimming: 6 bases; J trimming: 2 bases; junction bases outside the gene matches: 5. This CDR3 spans 15 amino acids. In germline, CDR1 is LNHNV, CDR2 YYDKDF (reference sequence). Written as DNA, the CDR3 is TGTGCCACCAGACAGGGGGAGATGACTAATGAAAAACTGTTTTTT. Amino acids: CATRQGEMTNEKLFF.

Many counts were recorded for this clonotype. This chain joins TRBV14 and TRBJ2-7; D remains unclear. V was shortened by 1 base and J by 5 bases, with 15 bases between the two germline ends. The CDR3 has 15 amino acids. Germline CDR1 SGHDN, CDR2 FVKESK. DNA for the CDR3: TGTGCCAGCAGCCAAGTCCGGGTAGGGTACGACGAGCAGTACTTC. It encodes CASSQVRVGYDEQYF.

This clonotype was detected a few times. This chain connects TRBV6-2 or TRBV6-3 to TRBJ1-1; possibly TRBD1 for D (5 bases). The CDR3 covers 14 residues. The germline V gene has CDR1 MNHEY and CDR2 SVGEGT. V shed 1 base and J shed 0 bases, with 6 bases lying between them. As DNA, the CDR3 is TGTGCCAGCAGTTACTGGGGGATGAACACTGAAGCTTTCTTT. Protein sequence: CASSYWGMNTEAFF.

This clonotype showed up just a few times. This sequence joins TRBV7-3 and TRBJ2-3; 9 bases line up with TRBD2. Germline-derived CDR1 and CDR2 are SGHTA and FQGTGA. The V and J ends lost 5 bases and 3 bases, in that order; junction bases with no gene match: 9. The CDR3 covers 16 residues. The DNA for the CDR3 is TGTGCCAGCAGCCCTGAACTAGCGGGCGGTACAGATACGCAGTATTTT. It is translated as CASSPELAGGTDTQYF.

This clonotype was seen a handful of times. The chain is built from TRBV28 and TRBJ2-7; D call uncertain. The germline V gene has CDR1 MDHEN and CDR2 SYDVKM. Trimming cost V 8 bases and J 5 bases, with 7 bases left between them. The length of the CDR3 is 10 residues. CDR3 nucleotide sequence: TGTGCCAGCGGCTGGGACGAGCAGTACTTC. This codes for CASGWDEQYF.